The 9 T cell receptor beta chains given below trace back to one sample, sequenced in a study of T cell responses to AZD1222 COVID-19 vaccine (dated by TCRdb to 2020 to 2023). The time point label on this specimen signifies: baseline before first vaccination. Receptor libraries were prepared by the immunoSEQ multiplex PCR assay. Held by TCRdb, this immuneACCESS table contains in-frame sequences only and omits some clones. Under half of the omission traces to an unresolved V gene where checked; the cause of the rest is unknown. Across this sample there are approximately 110,000 clones, with around 95% seen only once. Roughly 2.2% of the sample lies in the top ten. The sample here was peripheral blood, taken on day 0 of AZD1222 vaccination. Receptors originate from an adult in good health.

This clone is a singleton in its sample. The chain couples TRBV28 to TRBJ1-1; D remains ambiguous. Trimming pared 4 bases from V and 11 bases from J, leaving 17 bases between. The CDR3 extends over 13 amino acids. CDR1 and CDR2 from the germline V gene are MDHEN and SYDVKM. The CDR3 is CASSYVPGVGAFF. The CDR3 nucleotides are TGTGCCAGCAGTTACGTCCCCGGGGTTGGGGCTTTCTTT.

The V gene is TRBV7-3, the J gene TRBJ2-3; D remains unclear. The germline V gene has CDR1 SGHTA and CDR2 FQGTGA. The CDR3 contains 14 residues. Trimming shortened V by 3 bases and J by 0 bases, and 7 bases separated the two germline ends. CDR3 DNA sequence: TGTGCCAGCAGCTTCGGCGGAAGCACAGATACGCAGTATTTT. Residues: CASSFGGSTDTQYF.

The chain recombines TRBV5-1 with TRBJ2-5; D not resolved. V gave up 6 bases and J gave up 4 bases, with 16 bases separating them. The germline gives CDR1 SGHRS, CDR2 YFSETQ. CDR3 length: 14 amino acids. DNA of the CDR3: TGCGCCAGCACTCTGGGTAGAATAGGAGAGACCCAGTACTTC. The encoded protein is CASTLGRIGETQYF.

This clone was picked up a small number of times. The chain uses TRBV2 and TRBJ1-6; D remains ambiguous. CDR1 and CDR2 from the germline V gene are SNHLY and FYNNEI. Trimming removed 4 bases from V and 9 bases from J, with 10 bases in between. The CDR3 runs 13 residues. The CDR3 region has the DNA TGTGCCAGCAGTGGGCGAGGAGGTTCACCCCTCCACTTT. Its translation: CASSGRGGSPLHF.

The chain links TRBV5-6 to TRBJ1-6, with 9 bases identical to TRBD1. Germline V gene lookup returns CDR1 SGHDT and CDR2 YYEEEE. V dropped 2 bases and J dropped 4; count of bases not matched to a gene: 10. The CDR3 totals 18 residues. CDR3 loop: CASSFPRDRVVYNSPLHF. The CDR3 DNA is TGTGCCAGCAGCTTCCCCCGGGACAGGGTAGTTTATAATTCACCCCTCCACTTT.

The rearrangement links TRBV5-1 to TRBJ1-1; D is unresolved. The CDR3 consists of 13 residues. V shed 4 bases and J shed 1 base, with 8 bases lying between them. The germline gives CDR1 SGHRS, CDR2 YFSETQ. The CDR3 DNA reads TGCGCCAGCAGCATCGCCCCGAACACTGAAGCTTTCTTT. Amino acid sequence: CASSIAPNTEAFF.

The chain employs TRBV6-5 and TRBJ1-2; unclear D gene. Germline lookup yields CDR1 MNHEY and CDR2 SVGAGI. The CDR3 is 13 residues long. Trimming removed 5 bases from V and 5 bases from J, with 12 bases in between. The CDR3, as DNA: TGTGCCAGCAGTACGGGCAGCTCTTATGGCTACACCTTC. Encoded protein: CASSTGSSYGYTF.

V gene TRBV7-8 combines with J gene TRBJ2-5; no firm D call. Germline CDR1 SGHVS, CDR2 FQNEAQ. Trimming took 3 bases from V and 0 from J, leaving 2 bases between them. CDR3 length equals 12 residues. The CDR3 loop is CASSFYQETQYF. The CDR3 DNA is TGTGCCAGCAGCTTCTACCAAGAGACCCAGTACTTC.

The rearrangement joins TRBV9 to TRBJ1-5; 7 bases are shared with TRBD1. Germline V CDR1 and CDR2: SGDLS, YYNGEE. Trimming at V came to 3 bases and at J to 0 bases, leaving 3 bases not matched to a gene. The CDR3 extends over 15 amino acids. The CDR3 sequence is CASSEGTVSNQPQHF. For the CDR3, the DNA is TGTGCCAGCAGCGAAGGGACAGTTAGCAATCAGCCCCAGCATTTT.